The 32 T cell receptor beta chains presented below share a single source sample, sequenced in a study of identical twins' blood T cells. TCRdb reanalysed the 5' RACE reads using MiXCR and keeps one entry per CDR3 protein. Of about 370,000 distinct CDR3 sequences detected, over 25% appear once; the ten largest clones hold more than 5.5%. The sequencing input was PBMCs. The receptor source for this set is a woman between 18 and 49 years old in good health.

Many counts were recorded for this clonotype. The chain recombines TRBV29-1 with TRBJ2-1; D not resolved. Trimming cost V 5 bases and J 8 bases, with 13 bases left between them. The V gene's germline CDR1 is SQVTM and CDR2 ANQGSEA. This CDR3 spans 12 amino acids. CDR3 nucleotides: TGCAGCGTTAGACGATCCTCCGATGAGCAGTTCTTC. Amino acids: CSVRRSSDEQFF.

The V and J genes are TRBV9 and TRBJ1-3; possible D gene TRBD1, 6 bases. The V end was cut by 2 bases, the J end by 0 bases, with 9 bases between. The CDR3 is 15 amino acids. The germline CDR1 and CDR2 sequences are SGDLS and YYNGEE. CDR3 coding DNA: TGTGCCAGCAGCGTCCGACAGGACTCTGGAAACACCATATATTTT. Encoded protein: CASSVRQDSGNTIYF.

The chain uses TRBV18 and TRBJ1-1; 8 bases agree with TRBD1. Germline V gene data show CDR1 as KGHSH and CDR2 as LQKENI. V shed 7 bases and J 2 bases; nucleotides not matched to a gene: 9. The CDR3 length is 15 residues. CDR3 in amino acids: CASLLQGGINTEAFF. As DNA, the CDR3 is TGTGCCAGCTTACTACAGGGGGGGATTAACACTGAAGCTTTCTTT.

The DNA for the CDR3 is TGCGCCAGCAGCTTCTTACAGACCGCCTATGGCTACACCTTC. Translating gives CASSFLQTAYGYTF. The chain has TRBV5-1 and TRBJ1-2; D is undetermined. Per the germline V gene, CDR1 is SGHRS and CDR2 is YFSETQ. This CDR3 is 14 amino acids long. Trimming took 2 bases from V and 4 from J, leaving 12 bases between them. Complete variable domain (other parts from reference TRBV5-1 and TRBJ1-2): KAGVTQTPRYLIKTRGQQVTLSCSPISGHRSVSWYQQTPGQGLQFLFEYFSETQRNKGNFPGRFSGRQFSNSRSEMNVSTLELGDSALYLCASSFLQTAYGYTFGSGTRLTVV.

The chain is built from TRBV30 and TRBJ2-3; perhaps TRBD2 as D (6 bases). The CDR3 loop spans 14 amino acids. The germline V and J ends were trimmed by 3 bases and 4 bases, with 14 bases remaining between them. Germline V gene data show CDR1 as GTSNPN and CDR2 as SVGIG (reference sequence). The CDR3: CAWRYPGGSDTQYF. The CDR3 DNA is TGTGCCTGGAGGTACCCCGGGGGATCAGATACGCAGTATTTT. Looking up the rest from reference TRBV30 and TRBJ2-3 gives the full variable domain: SQTIHQWPATLVQPVGSPLSLECTVEGTSNPNLYWYRQAAGRGLQLLFYSVGIGQISSEVPQNLSASRPQDRQFILSSKKLLLSDSGFYLCAWRYPGGSDTQYFGPGTRLTVL.

This clonotype was seen only once. The genes are TRBV5-6 and TRBJ2-3; D remains ambiguous. In germline, CDR1 is SGHDT, CDR2 YYEEEE. The CDR3 is 14 residues long. Deletions cut 0 bases from V and 2 bases from J, with 7 bases between. Here the CDR3 reads CASSLDAFTDTQYF. The CDR3, as DNA: TGTGCCAGCAGCTTGGACGCCTTCACAGATACGCAGTATTTT.

The chain links TRBV20-1 to TRBJ2-3, with D possibly being TRBD2 (6 bases). Germline V gene sequence: CDR1 DFQATT, CDR2 SNEGSKA (reference sequence). The V and J ends lost 5 bases and 6 bases respectively, with 15 bases between them. The CDR3 runs to 13 residues. In DNA, the CDR3 is TGCAGTGCTCCGTCCCGGGGGATGGATACGCAGTATTTT. Translation gives CSAPSRGMDTQYF.

This clonotype occurred many times. This chain connects TRBV5-1 to TRBJ1-1; tentative D call: TRBD1 (5 bases). This CDR3 has 14 amino acids. The germline V and J ends were trimmed by 0 bases and 1 base, with 7 bases remaining between them. Germline V gene data show CDR1 as SGHRS and CDR2 as YFSETQ. The CDR3 DNA reads TGCGCCAGCAGCTTGGATGGGGGGAACACTGAAGCTTTCTTT. Translated, it gives CASSLDGGNTEAFF. The whole variable domain, remainder taken from reference TRBV5-1 and TRBJ1-1, is KAGVTQTPRYLIKTRGQQVTLSCSPISGHRSVSWYQQTPGQGLQFLFEYFSETQRNKGNFPGRFSGRQFSNSRSEMNVSTLELGDSALYLCASSLDGGNTEAFFGQGTRLTVV.

The V gene is TRBV30, the J gene TRBJ2-3; D gene uncertain. The CDR3 length is 13 residues. Germline V gives CDR1 GTSNPN, CDR2 SVGIG (reference sequence). The germline V and J ends were trimmed by 0 bases and 2 bases, with 6 bases remaining between them. The CDR3 loop is CAWSVRPTDTQYF. CDR3 sequence (DNA): TGTGCCTGGAGTGTAAGGCCCACAGATACGCAGTATTTT. Using reference TRBV30 and TRBJ2-3 for the parts outside the CDR3, the full variable domain is SQTIHQWPATLVQPVGSPLSLECTVEGTSNPNLYWYRQAAGRGLQLLFYSVGIGQISSEVPQNLSASRPQDRQFILSSKKLLLSDSGFYLCAWSVRPTDTQYFGPGTRLTVL.

This clonotype was detected a few times. This chain uses TRBV6-5 with TRBJ1-2, with a tentative D call TRBD1 (6 bases). The length of the CDR3 is 13 residues. V was trimmed by 7 bases and J by 4 bases, leaving 13 bases between them. Germline assignment: CDR1 MNHEY and CDR2 SVGAGI. The CDR3 here is CASIRGQGYGYTF. CDR3 nucleotide sequence: TGTGCCAGCATCCGGGGGCAAGGCTATGGCTACACCTTC.

This clonotype was counted between two and nine times. The chain couples TRBV29-1 to TRBJ2-2, with TRBD2 matching over 9 bases. This CDR3 region has 14 residues. V was pared by 7 bases and J by 1 base, with 4 bases of the junction left unmatched. Germline V gene data show CDR1 as SQVTM and CDR2 as ANQGSEA. CDR3 protein: CSGSGGKNTGELFF. DNA for the CDR3: TGCAGCGGAAGCGGGGGGAAGAACACCGGGGAGCTGTTTTTT.

This clonotype was detected a few times. The chain recombines TRBV6-2 or TRBV6-3 with TRBJ2-5; 7 bases fit TRBD2. Per the germline V gene, CDR1 is MNHEY and CDR2 is SVGEGT. This CDR3 contains 14 residues. Germline trimming cut 5 bases from V and 2 bases from J; bases unmatched to any gene: 5. The CDR3 region is CASSIRTSQETQYF. The DNA for the CDR3 is TGTGCCAGCAGTATCCGGACTAGTCAAGAGACCCAGTACTTC.

A note on this clonotype: One base away lies a much larger clone, so this may be a sequencing read error. The gene calls are TRBV30 and TRBJ1-5, with no clear D. The V and J ends lost 1 base and 5 bases respectively, with 6 bases between them. CDR1 and CDR2 from the germline V gene are GTSNPN and SVGIG (reference sequence). This CDR3 is built from 12 residues. The CDR3, as DNA: TGTGCCTGGAGTGCTGGGGATCAGCCCCAGCATTTT. Its protein is CAWSAGDQPQHF.

Regarding this clonotype: It may be a read error: a sequence one base away is much more abundant. The chain employs TRBV29-1 and TRBJ1-2; D unresolved. The CDR3 extends over 11 amino acids. With 3 bases removed from V and 3 bases from J, the gap between germline ends came to 5 bases. Germline V gives CDR1 SQVTM, CDR2 ANQGSEA. CDR3 residues: CSVDGDYGYTF. CDR3 coding DNA: TGCAGCGTTGACGGGGACTATGGCTACACCTTC.

Comments on this clonotype: The junction differs from germline at one of its ends, possibly a read error. The chain recombines TRBV6-6 with TRBJ1-1; D is perhaps TRBD1 (6 bases). Per the germline V gene, CDR1 is MNHNY and CDR2 is SVGAGI (reference sequence). There are 14 residues in the CDR3. DNA of the CDR3: TGTGCCAGCAGTTTCTGGACAGCGGGCTTTGAAGCCTTCTTT. Encoded protein: CASSFWTAGFEAFF.

CDR3 loop: CSAENSRDKGYNQPQHF. The CDR3 nucleotides read TGCAGTGCTGAAAACTCCCGGGACAAGGGGTACAATCAGCCCCAGCATTTT. V and J are TRBV20-1 and TRBJ1-5, with D possibly TRBD1 on 6 matching bases. Germline CDR1 reads DFQATT; CDR2 reads SNEGSKA (reference sequence). The CDR3 contains 17 residues. V was pared by 5 bases and J by 3 bases, with 23 bases between.

The J gene is TRBJ1-2, the V gene TRBV4-3; D gene unclear. Germline V gene data show CDR1 as LGHNA and CDR2 as YSLEER. The CDR3 consists of 18 residues. Trimming left V 1 base short and J 0 bases short, with 18 bases between. The CDR3: CASSQVKACRLANYGYTF. CDR3 DNA: TGCGCCAGCAGCCAAGTGAAGGCATGCCGACTAGCTAACTATGGCTACACCTTC.

About this clonotype: An end of the junction differs from the germline gene, which may be a read error. The chain links TRBV20-1 to TRBJ1-5; 8 nucleotides align to TRBD1. The V gene's germline CDR1 is DFQATT and CDR2 SNEGSKA (reference sequence). This CDR3 is built from 13 residues. The CDR3 region has the DNA TGCGGTGCCCTCGGACAGGGAAATCAGCCCCAGCATTTT. Its translation is CGALGQGNQPQHF.

This clonotype was observed at least ten times. The chain employs TRBV5-6 and TRBJ2-1, with a possible D match to TRBD1 (5 bases). CDR1 and CDR2 from the germline V gene are SGHDT and YYEEEE. This CDR3 comprises 17 residues. The V and J ends lost 1 base and 8 bases respectively, with 22 bases between them. DNA of the CDR3: TGTGCCAGCAGCTTGCTAGTCAGGGTAAGGGTTTCGGATGAGCAGTTCTTC. It codes for CASSLLVRVRVSDEQFF.

This clonotype was observed a few times. An end of the junction does not agree with germline; a read error may underlie this. The V gene is TRBV5-1, the J gene TRBJ2-7; D possibly matches TRBD1 or TRBD2 (5 bases each). Germline V gene lookup returns CDR1 SGHRS and CDR2 YFSETQ. The CDR3 is made up of 13 amino acids. CDR3 in amino acids: CASSMAGTGLNIF. As DNA, the CDR3 is TGCGCCAGCAGCATGGCCGGGACGGGATTAAATATTTTC.

Details on this clonotype: Since a much larger clone is just one base distant, this may be a read error. This rearrangement joins TRBV29-1 to TRBJ1-3; D is unresolved. V lost 7 bases and J lost 0, with 10 bases in between. Per the germline V gene, CDR1 is SQVTM and CDR2 is ANQGSEA. The CDR3 covers 13 residues. CDR3: CSADDGSGNTIYF. The CDR3 bases are TGCAGCGCTGACGACGGCTCTGGAAACACCATATATTTT.

This chain joins TRBV27 and TRBJ1-1; the D is unclear. V was clipped by 4 bases and J by 3 bases, with 9 bases between them. The CDR3 sequence is 13 residues long. CDR1 and CDR2 from the germline V gene are MNHEY and SMNVEV (reference sequence). The CDR3: CASSSELYTEAFF. The CDR3 DNA reads as TGTGCCAGCAGTTCTGAACTGTACACTGAAGCTTTCTTT.

Turning to this clonotype: One junction end does not reproduce the germline sequence, and a read error may be involved. The chain employs TRBV2 and TRBJ1-4, with D uncertain. Germline V gene data show CDR1 as SNHLY and CDR2 as FYNNEI. The CDR3 extends over 12 amino acids. CDR3 region: CAGSEFPEKLFF. In nucleotides, the CDR3 is TGTGCCGGCAGTGAATTTCCTGAAAAACTGTTTTTT.

The genes are TRBV10-3 and TRBJ2-3, with 11 bases that match TRBD2. Trimming cost V 6 bases and J 4 bases; bases outside gene matches: 3. The CDR3 runs 14 residues. Germline CDR1 and CDR2: ENHRY and SYGVKD. The CDR3 coding sequence is TGTGCCATCAGCGTAGCGGGAGGGGCAGATACGCAGTATTTT. Translating it yields CAISVAGGADTQYF.

This clonotype showed up many times. The V and J genes are TRBV28 and TRBJ2-7; D is ambiguous. V was shortened by 7 bases and J by 2 bases, with 12 bases between the two germline ends. Looked up from germline, CDR1 is MDHEN and CDR2 is SYDVKM. CDR3 length equals 13 residues. CDR3 amino acids: CASNRVTPYEQYF. The CDR3 region has the DNA TGTGCCAGCAACCGGGTCACACCCTACGAGCAGTACTTC.

The J gene is TRBJ1-1, the V gene TRBV5-1; D may be TRBD1 (5 bases). Trimming pared 7 bases from V and 1 base from J, leaving 11 bases between. Germline assignment: CDR1 SGHRS and CDR2 YFSETQ. The CDR3 consists of 13 residues. This CDR3 reads CASGKQENTEAFF. For the CDR3, the DNA is TGCGCCAGCGGAAAACAGGAGAACACTGAAGCTTTCTTT.

The V and J genes are TRBV6-5 and TRBJ1-2; possibly TRBD1 for D (6 bases). Germline lookup yields CDR1 MNHEY and CDR2 SVGAGI. V dropped 7 bases and J dropped 7 bases, with 19 bases sitting between them. CDR3 length: 14 amino acids. CDR3 loop: CASNQIGTRGGYTF. The CDR3 coding sequence is TGTGCCAGCAATCAAATCGGGACACGCGGTGGCTACACCTTC.

This clonotype was counted many times. The chain couples TRBV10-3 to TRBJ1-3; the match to TRBD1 covers 7 bases. Germline V gives CDR1 ENHRY, CDR2 SYGVKD. The V and J ends lost 6 bases and 3 bases, in that order; junction bases with no gene match: 8. The CDR3 sequence is 15 residues long. The CDR3 sequence: CAIRKQGSSGNTIYF. CDR3 DNA: TGTGCCATCAGAAAACAGGGGTCCAGTGGAAACACCATATATTTT.

Only a few counts were recorded for this clonotype. This chain links TRBV7-2 with TRBJ2-1, with 8 positions matching TRBD2. CDR1 is SGHTA and CDR2 is FQGNSA in the germline V gene. V was clipped by 1 base and J by 6 bases; unmatched bases: 5. The CDR3 covers 15 residues. The chain's CDR3 is CASSLVGLVVNEQFF. CDR3 nucleotide sequence: TGTGCCAGCAGCTTAGTGGGACTAGTTGTCAATGAGCAGTTCTTC.

This clonotype was counted only a few times. The chain combines TRBV12-3 or TRBV12-4 with TRBJ2-7; TRBD2 matches at 12 bases. V lost 5 bases and J lost 1; bases outside the gene matches: 12. The CDR3 spans 18 residues. The CDR3 protein is CASSKRLAGESVSYEQYF. CDR3 sequence (DNA): TGTGCCAGCAGTAAAAGACTAGCGGGAGAGTCCGTATCCTACGAGCAGTACTTC.

This clonotype came up a few times. The chain combines TRBV29-1 with TRBJ1-2; D gene uncertain. The CDR3 contains 14 residues. Germline V lookup: CDR1 SQVTM, CDR2 ANQGSEA. Trimming removed 3 bases from V and 7 bases from J, with 18 bases in between. The CDR3 DNA reads as TGCAGCGTTGAGACGCGGCGACCTATGGTTGGCTACACCTTC. It encodes CSVETRRPMVGYTF.

CDR3 protein: CASSHQKEAFF. In DNA, the CDR3 is TGTGCCAGCAGCCACCAAAAAGAAGCTTTCTTT. The genes are TRBV3-1 and TRBJ1-1; no clear D gene. CDR1 is LGHDT, CDR2 YNNKEL, per germline (reference sequence). Trimming stripped 3 bases from V and 8 bases from J, with 7 bases between. This CDR3 contains 11 residues.